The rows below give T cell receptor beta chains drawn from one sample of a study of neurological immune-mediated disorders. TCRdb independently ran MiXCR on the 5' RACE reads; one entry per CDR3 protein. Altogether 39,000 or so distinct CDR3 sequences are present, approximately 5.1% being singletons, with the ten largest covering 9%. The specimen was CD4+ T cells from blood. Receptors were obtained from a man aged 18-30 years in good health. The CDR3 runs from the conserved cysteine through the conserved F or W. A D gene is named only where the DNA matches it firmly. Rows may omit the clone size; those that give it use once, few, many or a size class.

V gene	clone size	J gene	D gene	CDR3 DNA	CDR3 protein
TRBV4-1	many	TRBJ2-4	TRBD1	TGCGCCAGCAGCCAAGATCGAACAGGGGGCAGGGATCGGTGGTCCAAAAACATTCAGTACTTC	CASSQDRTGGRDRWSKNIQYF
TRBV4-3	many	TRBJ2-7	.	TGCGCCAGCAGCGGCGACGGTGGGTACGAGCAGTACTTC	CASSGDGGYEQYF
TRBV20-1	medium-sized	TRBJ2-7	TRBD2	TGCAGTGCTAGATCCAGCGGGGGCCCCGAGGGGGAGCAGTACTTC	CSARSSGGPEGEQYF
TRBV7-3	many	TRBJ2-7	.	TGTGCCAGCAGCACGGGGACGGTCGAGGCCGAGCAGTACTTC	CASSTGTVEAEQYF
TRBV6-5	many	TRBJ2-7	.	TGTGCCAGCAGTTACTCAAGCCCACGGAACTCCTACGAGCAGTACTTC	CASSYSSPRNSYEQYF
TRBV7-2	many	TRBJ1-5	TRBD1	TGTGCCAGCAGCCAGCAGGGGGGACAGCCCCAGCATTTT	CASSQQGGQPQHF
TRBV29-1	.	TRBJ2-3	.	TGCAGCGTTGTGAGTACTCGAACCGGAGATACACAGTATTTT	CSVVSTRTGDTQYF
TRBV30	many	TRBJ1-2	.	TGTGCCTGGAGATCAAGCGGGGTGGTTGGCTACACCTTC	CAWRSSGVVGYTF
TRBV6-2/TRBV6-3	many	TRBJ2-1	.	TGTGCCAGCAGCGACCGCAATGAGCAGTTCTTC	CASSDRNEQFF
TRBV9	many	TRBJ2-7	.	TGTGCCAGCAGCGTAGAGAGGGGCGAGCAGTACTTC	CASSVERGEQYF
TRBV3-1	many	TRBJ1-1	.	TGTGCCAGCAGCCAAAAAGGGTTTGCTACTGAAGCTTTCTTT	CASSQKGFATEAFF
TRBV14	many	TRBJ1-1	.	TGTGCCAGCAGCCATTCGGCGAGATATCCGAACACTGAAGCTTTCTTT	CASSHSARYPNTEAFF
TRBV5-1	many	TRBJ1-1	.	TGCGCCAGCAGCTTGATAGGACCACTGAACACTGAAGCTTTCTTT	CASSLIGPLNTEAFF
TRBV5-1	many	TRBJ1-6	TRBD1	TGCGCCAGCAGCCCAGACAGGGGTCGTTCACCCCTCCACTTT	CASSPDRGRSPLHF
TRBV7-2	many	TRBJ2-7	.	TGTGCCAGCAGCTTAGCCAGCATAACATCCTACGAGCAGTACTTC	CASSLASITSYEQYF
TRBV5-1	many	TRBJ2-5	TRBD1	TGCGCCAGCAGCCCGGAACAGGGGGCTGAGACCCAGTACTTC	CASSPEQGAETQYF
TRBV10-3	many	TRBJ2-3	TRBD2	TGTGCCATCAGTGAGTCGTCTAGCGGATATACGCAGTATTTT	CAISESSSGYTQYF
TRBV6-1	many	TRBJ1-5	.	TGTGCCAGCAGCCCGGACAGAGATCAGCCCCAGCATTTT	CASSPDRDQPQHF
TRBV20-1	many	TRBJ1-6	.	TGCAGTGCTAGGGATGGGGGCGCACCCCTCCACTTT	CSARDGGAPLHF
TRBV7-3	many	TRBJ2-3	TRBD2	TGTGCCAGCAGCTTAGGGCTAGCGGGGGTATCAGATACGCAGTATTTT	CASSLGLAGVSDTQYF
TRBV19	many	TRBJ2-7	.	TGTGCCAGTAGTGGGGTTCCCCTCGGCGAGCAGTACTTC	CASSGVPLGEQYF
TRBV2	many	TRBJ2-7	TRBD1	TGTGCCAGCAGTGAAACAGGGACAGGGACCTACGAGCAGTACTTC	CASSETGTGTYEQYF
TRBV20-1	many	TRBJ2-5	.	TGCAGTGGCAGACCGGTTCAGGGGAAACAAGAGACCCAGTACTTC	CSGRPVQGKQETQYF
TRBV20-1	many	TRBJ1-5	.	TGCAGCGCCGGGGGGGGGAGCGATCAGCCCCAGCATTTT	CSAGGGSDQPQHF
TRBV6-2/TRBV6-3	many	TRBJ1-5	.	TGTGCCAGCAGTTACTATCGACAGTATAGCAATCAGCCCCAGCATTTT	CASSYYRQYSNQPQHF
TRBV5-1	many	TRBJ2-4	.	TGCGCCAGCAGCTACGACAGGGCCAAAAACATTCAGTACTTC	CASSYDRAKNIQYF
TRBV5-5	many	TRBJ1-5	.	TGTGCCAGCAGCTTAGAGATAGGACGGAATCAGCCCCAGCATTTT	CASSLEIGRNQPQHF